What follows describes a single T cell receptor (beta chain). Its specificity is unknown. The record originates from a study of T-cell reconstitution after alpha-beta-depleted transplantation in children. Regarding the study as a whole: As was reported, about two months after transplant, alpha-beta T cells came from several hundred expanded graft clones. Once a year had passed after transplant, T-cell counts and diversity came mostly from newly produced T cells. At day 60, the high TCRbeta diversity found in some patients originated from recipient T cells and thymic progenitors that had survived.

Germline-derived CDR1 and CDR2 are SGHAT and FQNNGV. The CDR3 consists of 18 residues. V was trimmed by 1 base and J by 0 bases, leaving 17 bases between them. Unique molecular identifiers were incorporated into the prepared TCRbeta library. TCRdb reprocessed the PCR reads with MiXCR, giving one entry per CDR3 protein. The repertoire consists of under 250,000 distinct CDR3 sequences, with roughly a quarter occurring once and the leading ten covering about 5%. Sequenced material: PBMCs, mostly from graft donor cells, taken 360 days after TCRalphabeta/CD19-depleted stem cell transplant. The receptor comes from a female patient aged 2 to 10 who had a stem cell transplant for congenital amegakaryocytic thrombocytopenia, so the T cells may come from the graft donor. The V and J genes are TRBV11-2 and TRBJ2-3, with a weak D call TRBD2 (5 bases). CDR3 residues: CASSLVRGQGLSTDTQYF. Here the CDR3 DNA reads TGTGCCAGCAGCTTAGTTAGAGGGCAAGGCCTCAGCACAGATACGCAGTATTTT.